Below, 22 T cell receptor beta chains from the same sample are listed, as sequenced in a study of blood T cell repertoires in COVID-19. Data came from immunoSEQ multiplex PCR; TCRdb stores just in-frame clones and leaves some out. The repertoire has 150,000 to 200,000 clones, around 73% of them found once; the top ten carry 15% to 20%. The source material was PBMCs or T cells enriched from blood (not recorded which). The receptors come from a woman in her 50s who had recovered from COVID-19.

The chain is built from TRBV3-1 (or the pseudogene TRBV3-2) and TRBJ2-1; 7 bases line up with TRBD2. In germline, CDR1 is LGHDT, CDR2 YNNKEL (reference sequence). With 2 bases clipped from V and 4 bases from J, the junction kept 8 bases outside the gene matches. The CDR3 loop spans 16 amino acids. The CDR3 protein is CASSQRREPGYNEQFF. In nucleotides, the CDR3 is TGTGCCAGCAGCCAAAGGCGGGAGCCGGGATACAATGAGCAGTTCTTC.

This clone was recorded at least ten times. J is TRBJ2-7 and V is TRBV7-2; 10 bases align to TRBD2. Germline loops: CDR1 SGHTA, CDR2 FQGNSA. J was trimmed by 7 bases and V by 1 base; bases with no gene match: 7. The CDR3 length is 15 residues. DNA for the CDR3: TGTGCCAGCAGCTTAGTAGCGGGAGGTCTGGGTGAGCAGTACTTC. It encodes CASSLVAGGLGEQYF.

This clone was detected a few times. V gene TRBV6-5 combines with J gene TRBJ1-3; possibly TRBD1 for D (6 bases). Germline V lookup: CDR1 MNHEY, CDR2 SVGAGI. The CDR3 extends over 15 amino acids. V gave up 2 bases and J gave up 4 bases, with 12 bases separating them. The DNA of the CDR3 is TGTGCCAGCAGTTACAGGGGGGGTGGAGGAAACACCATATATTTT. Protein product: CASSYRGGGGNTIYF.

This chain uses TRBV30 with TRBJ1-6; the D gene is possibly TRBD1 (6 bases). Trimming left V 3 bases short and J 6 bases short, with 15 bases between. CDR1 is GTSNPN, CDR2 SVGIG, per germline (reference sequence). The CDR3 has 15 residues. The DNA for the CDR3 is TGTGCCTGGAGGGATACTGGGGGGGCTAATTCACCCCTCCACTTT. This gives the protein CAWRDTGGANSPLHF.

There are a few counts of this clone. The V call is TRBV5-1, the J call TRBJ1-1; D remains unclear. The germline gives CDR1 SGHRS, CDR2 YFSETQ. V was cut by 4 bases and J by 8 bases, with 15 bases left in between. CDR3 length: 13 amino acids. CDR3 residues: CASSHPAVREAFF. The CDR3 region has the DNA TGCGCCAGCAGCCATCCGGCGGTGAGAGAAGCTTTCTTT.

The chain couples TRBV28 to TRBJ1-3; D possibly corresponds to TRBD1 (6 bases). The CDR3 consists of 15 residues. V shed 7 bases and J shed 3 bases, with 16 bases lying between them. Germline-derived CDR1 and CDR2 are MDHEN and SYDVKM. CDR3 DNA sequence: TGTGCCAGCACAAAACAGGGTTCGAGTGGAAACACCATATATTTT. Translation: CASTKQGSSGNTIYF.

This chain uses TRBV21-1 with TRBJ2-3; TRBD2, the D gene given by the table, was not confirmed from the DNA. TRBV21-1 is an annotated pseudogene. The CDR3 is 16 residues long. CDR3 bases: TGTGCCAGCAGCCCCGAGCGGGAGCTGGGAACAGATACGCAGTATTTT. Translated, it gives CASSPERELGTDTQYF.

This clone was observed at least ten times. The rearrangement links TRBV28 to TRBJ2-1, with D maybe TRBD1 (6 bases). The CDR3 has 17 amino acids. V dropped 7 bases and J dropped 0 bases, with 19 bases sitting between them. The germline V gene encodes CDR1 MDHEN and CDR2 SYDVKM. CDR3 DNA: TGTGCCAGCACCTCCTCCGGGACACTCAGCTCCTACAATGAGCAGTTCTTC. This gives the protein CASTSSGTLSSYNEQFF. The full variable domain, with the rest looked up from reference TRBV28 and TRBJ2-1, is DVKVTQSSRYLVKRTGEKVFLECVQDMDHENMFWYRQDPGLGLRLIYFSYDVKMKEKGDIPEGYSVSREKKERFSLILESASTNQTSMYLCASTSSGTLSSYNEQFFGPGTRLTVL.

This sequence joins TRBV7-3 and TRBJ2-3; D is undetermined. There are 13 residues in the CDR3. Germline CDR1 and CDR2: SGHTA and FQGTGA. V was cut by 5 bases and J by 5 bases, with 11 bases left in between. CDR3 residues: CASSRGMKDTQYF. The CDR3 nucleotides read TGTGCCAGCAGCCGAGGTATGAAAGATACGCAGTATTTT.

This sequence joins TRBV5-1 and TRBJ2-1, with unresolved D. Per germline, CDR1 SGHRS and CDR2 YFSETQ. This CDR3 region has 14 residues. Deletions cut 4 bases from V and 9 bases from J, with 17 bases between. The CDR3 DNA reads TGCGCCAGCAGCCGAGAGACTCCTCCGGCTGAGCAGTTCTTC. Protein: CASSRETPPAEQFF.

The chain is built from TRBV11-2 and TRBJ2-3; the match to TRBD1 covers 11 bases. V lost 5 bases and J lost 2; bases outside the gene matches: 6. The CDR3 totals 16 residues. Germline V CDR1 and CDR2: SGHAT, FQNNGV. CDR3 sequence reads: CASSRTGGATTDTQYF. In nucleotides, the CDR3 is TGTGCCAGCAGCCGGACAGGGGGCGCAACCACAGATACGCAGTATTTT.

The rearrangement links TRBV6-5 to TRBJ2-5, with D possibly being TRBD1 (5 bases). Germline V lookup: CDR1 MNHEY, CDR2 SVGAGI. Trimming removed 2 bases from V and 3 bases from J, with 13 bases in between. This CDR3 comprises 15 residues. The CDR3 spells CASSYEPTVKETQYF. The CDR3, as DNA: TGTGCCAGCAGTTACGAACCGACAGTAAAAGAGACCCAGTACTTC.

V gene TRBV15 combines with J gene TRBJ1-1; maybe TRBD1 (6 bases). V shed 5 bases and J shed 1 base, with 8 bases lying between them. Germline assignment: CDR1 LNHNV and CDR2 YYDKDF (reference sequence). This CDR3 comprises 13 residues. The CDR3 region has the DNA TGTGCCACCAGCGTCAGGGGGAACACTGAAGCTTTCTTT. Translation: CATSVRGNTEAFF.

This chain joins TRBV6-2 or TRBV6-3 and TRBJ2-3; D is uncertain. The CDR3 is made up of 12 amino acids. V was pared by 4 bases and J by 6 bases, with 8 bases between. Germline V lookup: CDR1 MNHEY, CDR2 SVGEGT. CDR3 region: CASSSYDDTQYF. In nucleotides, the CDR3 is TGTGCCAGCAGTTCCTACGATGATACGCAGTATTTT.

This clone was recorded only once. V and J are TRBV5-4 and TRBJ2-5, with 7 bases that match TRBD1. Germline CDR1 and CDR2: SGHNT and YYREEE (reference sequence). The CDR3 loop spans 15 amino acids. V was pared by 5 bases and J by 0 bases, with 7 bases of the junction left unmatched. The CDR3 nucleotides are TGTGCCAGCAGTACCTCGACAGGGCACCAAGAGACCCAGTACTTC. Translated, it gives CASSTSTGHQETQYF.

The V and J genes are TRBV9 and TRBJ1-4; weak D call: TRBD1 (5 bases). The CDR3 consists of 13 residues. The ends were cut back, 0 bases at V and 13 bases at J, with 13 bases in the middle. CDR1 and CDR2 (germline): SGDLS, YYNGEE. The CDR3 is CASSVGGSGGLFF. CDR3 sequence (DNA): TGTGCCAGCAGCGTAGGGGGCTCGGGGGGACTGTTTTTT.

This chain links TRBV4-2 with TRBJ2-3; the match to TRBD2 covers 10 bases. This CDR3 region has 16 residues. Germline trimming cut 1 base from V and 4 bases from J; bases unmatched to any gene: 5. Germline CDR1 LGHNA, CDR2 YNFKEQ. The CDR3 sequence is CASSQGASGSSDTQYF. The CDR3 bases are TGTGCCAGCAGCCAAGGTGCTAGCGGGAGCTCAGATACGCAGTATTTT.

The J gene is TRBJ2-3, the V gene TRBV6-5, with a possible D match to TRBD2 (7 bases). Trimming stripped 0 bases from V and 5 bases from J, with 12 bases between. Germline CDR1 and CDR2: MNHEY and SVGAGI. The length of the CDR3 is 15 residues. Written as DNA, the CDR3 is TGTGCCAGCAGTTACTCGGGGGGGGCTCGAGATACGCAGTATTTT. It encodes CASSYSGGARDTQYF.

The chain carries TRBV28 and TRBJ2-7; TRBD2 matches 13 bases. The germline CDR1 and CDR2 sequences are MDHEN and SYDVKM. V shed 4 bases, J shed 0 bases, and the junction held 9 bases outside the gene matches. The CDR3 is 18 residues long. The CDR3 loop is CASSSGLAGRFLSYEQYF. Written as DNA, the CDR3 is TGTGCCAGCAGTTCGGGACTAGCGGGAAGGTTTCTCTCCTACGAGCAGTACTTC.

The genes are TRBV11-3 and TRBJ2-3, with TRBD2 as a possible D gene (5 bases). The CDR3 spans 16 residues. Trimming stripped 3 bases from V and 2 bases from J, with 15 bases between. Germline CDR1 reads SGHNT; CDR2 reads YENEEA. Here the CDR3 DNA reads TGTGCCAGCAGCTTGGCGAGGGTCCGGGTCACAGATACGCAGTATTTT. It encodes CASSLARVRVTDTQYF.

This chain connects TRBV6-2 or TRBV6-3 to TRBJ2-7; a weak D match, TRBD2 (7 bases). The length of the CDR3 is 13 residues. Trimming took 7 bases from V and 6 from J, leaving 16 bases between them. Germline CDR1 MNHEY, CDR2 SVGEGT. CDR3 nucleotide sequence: TGTGCCAGCAACCCCGGGGGGCCCTCCGAGCAGTACTTC. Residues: CASNPGGPSEQYF.

CDR3 protein: CASSEGWGLYEQYF. The CDR3 DNA reads as TGTGCCAGCAGTGAAGGTTGGGGCCTCTACGAGCAGTACTTC. V usage is TRBV2 and J usage is TRBJ2-7; tentatively, D is TRBD1 (5 bases). CDR1 and CDR2 (germline): SNHLY, FYNNEI. CDR3 length: 14 amino acids. Trimming took off 1 base at V and 3 bases at J, with 10 bases between the two ends.